This T cell receptor beta chain was retrieved from a study of CD8+CD57+ T cells in acquired aplastic anemia. Study-wide background: Yields of DNA that came from sorted CD4+ and CD8+ cells averaged roughly 3.2 ug.

The V and J ends lost 2 bases and 4 bases respectively, with 20 bases between them. The CDR3 is 16 residues long. CDR1 is DFQATT, CDR2 SNEGSKA, per germline (reference sequence). An expansion of CD8+CD57+ cells by flow cytometry had been shown in patients chosen for sequencing. Genomic DNA constituted the template upon which TCR beta VDJ and CDR3 profiling was performed. TCRdb redid the calling of the reads with MiXCR, one entry per CDR3 protein. Among roughly 250,000 distinct CDR3 sequences, around 82% were seen once, and the ten largest hold roughly 42%. This clonotype came up a few times. Sequencing used sorted CD4+, CD8+, or CD8+CD57+ T cells (not recorded which) from PBMCs. The clonotype comes from a human donor with aplastic anemia. The genes are TRBV20-1 and TRBJ1-1; weak D call: TRBD1 (6 bases). The CDR3 nucleotides are TGCAGTGCTAGACGACAGGTACCCTTGGCTAGCACTGAAGCTTTCTTT. Residues: CSARRQVPLASTEAFF.